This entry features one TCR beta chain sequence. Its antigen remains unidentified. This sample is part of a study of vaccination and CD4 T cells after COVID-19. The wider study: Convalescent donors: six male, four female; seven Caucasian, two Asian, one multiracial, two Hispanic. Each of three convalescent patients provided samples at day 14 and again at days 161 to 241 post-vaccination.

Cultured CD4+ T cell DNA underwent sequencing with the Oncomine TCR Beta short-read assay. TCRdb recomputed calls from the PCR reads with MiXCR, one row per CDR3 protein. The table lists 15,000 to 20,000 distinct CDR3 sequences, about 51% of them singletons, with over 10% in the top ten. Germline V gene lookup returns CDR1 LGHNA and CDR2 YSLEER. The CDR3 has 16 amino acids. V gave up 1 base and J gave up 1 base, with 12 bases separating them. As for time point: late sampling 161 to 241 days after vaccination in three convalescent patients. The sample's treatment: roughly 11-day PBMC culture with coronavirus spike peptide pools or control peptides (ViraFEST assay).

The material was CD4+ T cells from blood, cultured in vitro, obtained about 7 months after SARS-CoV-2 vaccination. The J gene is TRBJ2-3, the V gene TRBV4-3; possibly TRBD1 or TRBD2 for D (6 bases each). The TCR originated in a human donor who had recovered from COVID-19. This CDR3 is CASSQGGARGTDTQYF. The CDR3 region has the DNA TGCGCCAGCAGCCAAGGGGGGGCGCGAGGCACAGATACGCAGTATTTT.